Listed below are T cell receptor beta chains from one sample, sequenced in a study of a mutant IDH1 vaccine in newly diagnosed glioma. Assay used: immunoSEQ multiplex PCR; TCRdb lists only in-frame clones, some missing. The sample consists of tens of thousands of clones, 80% of them appearing once. No antigen is known for these receptors. Source: PBMCs, taken from a glioma patient whose treatment included an IDH1 peptide vaccine. The source is a man in his fifties or sixties with glioma. CDR3s include the opening cysteine and the closing phenylalanine or tryptophan. The order of the fields is V gene, clone size, D gene, J gene, CDR3 DNA, CDR3 protein. D genes are given only for firm matches. Clone size is not always given. Where it is, it says once, few, many or a class for expanded clones.

TRBV7-2	NA	TRBD1	TRBJ2-5	TGTGCCAGCAGCACAGGGGTACAGACCCAGTACTTC	CASSTGVQTQYF
TRBV6-5	few	NA	TRBJ1-5	TGTGCCAGCAGTCTAGCGGGGTCCAATCAGCCCCAGCATTTT	CASSLAGSNQPQHF
TRBV11-1	NA	NA	TRBJ1-2	TGTGCCAGCAGCTTATCCGAGGGGGGTAACGGCTACACCTTC	CASSLSEGGNGYTF
TRBV6-5	NA	NA	TRBJ1-3	TGTGCCAGCATGCGTACAGCCTCTGGAAACACCATATATTTT	CASMRTASGNTIYF
TRBV7-2	few	TRBD1	TRBJ1-1	TGTGCCAGCAGCTACGCGGGACAGCTGAACACTGAAGCTTTCTTT	CASSYAGQLNTEAFF
TRBV15	NA	NA	TRBJ2-2	TGTGCCACCAGCAGAGGTACGCGGGACACCGGGGAGCTGTTTTTT	CATSRGTRDTGELFF
TRBV19	NA	NA	TRBJ1-1	TGTGCCAGTAGCCTTGGCCTTACACCAATCCCCACTGAAGCTTTCTTT	CASSLGLTPIPTEAFF
TRBV5-5	NA	TRBD1	TRBJ2-7	TGTGCCAGCAGCCCGACAGGGGTCGAGCAGTACTTC	CASSPTGVEQYF
TRBV7-2	NA	NA	TRBJ1-1	TGTGCCAGCAGCTTATCGTCTCGGTCAGGCAACGCTTTCTTT	CASSLSSRSGNAFF
TRBV5-5	NA	NA	TRBJ1-1	TGTGCCAGCAGCTCGCCCGGCGGGGGGAACACTGAAGCTTTCTTT	CASSSPGGGNTEAFF
TRBV2	NA	TRBD1	TRBJ2-6	TGTGCCAGCAGGACCGGGACAGGGCCCTCTGGGGCCAACGTCCTGACTTTC	CASRTGTGPSGANVLTF
TRBV5-1	NA	NA	TRBJ2-3	TGCGCCAGCTCGGGGCTCAGGATAGATACGCAGTATTTT	CASSGLRIDTQYF
TRBV7-9	NA	TRBD2	TRBJ2-3	TGTGCCAGCAGCTCCTCCGGGGGGACAGATACGCAGTATTTT	CASSSSGGTDTQYF
TRBV11-3	NA	TRBD2	TRBJ2-7	TGTGCCAGCAGCTCGATACTAGCGGGGGGAGGAGAGCAGTACTTC	CASSSILAGGGEQYF
TRBV4-3	NA	NA	TRBJ2-7	TGCGCCAGCAGCGTAGCCCGGGGCCCCTACGAGCAGTACTTC	CASSVARGPYEQYF
TRBV6-1	NA	TRBD2	TRBJ2-5	TGTGCCAGCAGACGCCTAGCGGGGATAGAGACCCAGTACTTC	CASRRLAGIETQYF
TRBV9	NA	NA	TRBJ1-5	TGTGCCAGCAGCGCCGACGGGGGGGGCAATCAGCCCCAGCATTTT	CASSADGGGNQPQHF
TRBV9	NA	NA	TRBJ2-2	TGTGCCAGCAGCGTAGCCCTAGACACGAACACCGGGGAGCTGTTTTTT	CASSVALDTNTGELFF
TRBV7-8	NA	NA	TRBJ1-5	TGTGCCAGCAGCTTAGGGTTTTCTTGGCAGCCCCAGCATTTT	CASSLGFSWQPQHF
TRBV4-1	NA	NA	TRBJ2-1	TGCGCCAGCAGCGCGGGGACCAATGAGCAGTTCTTC	CASSAGTNEQFF